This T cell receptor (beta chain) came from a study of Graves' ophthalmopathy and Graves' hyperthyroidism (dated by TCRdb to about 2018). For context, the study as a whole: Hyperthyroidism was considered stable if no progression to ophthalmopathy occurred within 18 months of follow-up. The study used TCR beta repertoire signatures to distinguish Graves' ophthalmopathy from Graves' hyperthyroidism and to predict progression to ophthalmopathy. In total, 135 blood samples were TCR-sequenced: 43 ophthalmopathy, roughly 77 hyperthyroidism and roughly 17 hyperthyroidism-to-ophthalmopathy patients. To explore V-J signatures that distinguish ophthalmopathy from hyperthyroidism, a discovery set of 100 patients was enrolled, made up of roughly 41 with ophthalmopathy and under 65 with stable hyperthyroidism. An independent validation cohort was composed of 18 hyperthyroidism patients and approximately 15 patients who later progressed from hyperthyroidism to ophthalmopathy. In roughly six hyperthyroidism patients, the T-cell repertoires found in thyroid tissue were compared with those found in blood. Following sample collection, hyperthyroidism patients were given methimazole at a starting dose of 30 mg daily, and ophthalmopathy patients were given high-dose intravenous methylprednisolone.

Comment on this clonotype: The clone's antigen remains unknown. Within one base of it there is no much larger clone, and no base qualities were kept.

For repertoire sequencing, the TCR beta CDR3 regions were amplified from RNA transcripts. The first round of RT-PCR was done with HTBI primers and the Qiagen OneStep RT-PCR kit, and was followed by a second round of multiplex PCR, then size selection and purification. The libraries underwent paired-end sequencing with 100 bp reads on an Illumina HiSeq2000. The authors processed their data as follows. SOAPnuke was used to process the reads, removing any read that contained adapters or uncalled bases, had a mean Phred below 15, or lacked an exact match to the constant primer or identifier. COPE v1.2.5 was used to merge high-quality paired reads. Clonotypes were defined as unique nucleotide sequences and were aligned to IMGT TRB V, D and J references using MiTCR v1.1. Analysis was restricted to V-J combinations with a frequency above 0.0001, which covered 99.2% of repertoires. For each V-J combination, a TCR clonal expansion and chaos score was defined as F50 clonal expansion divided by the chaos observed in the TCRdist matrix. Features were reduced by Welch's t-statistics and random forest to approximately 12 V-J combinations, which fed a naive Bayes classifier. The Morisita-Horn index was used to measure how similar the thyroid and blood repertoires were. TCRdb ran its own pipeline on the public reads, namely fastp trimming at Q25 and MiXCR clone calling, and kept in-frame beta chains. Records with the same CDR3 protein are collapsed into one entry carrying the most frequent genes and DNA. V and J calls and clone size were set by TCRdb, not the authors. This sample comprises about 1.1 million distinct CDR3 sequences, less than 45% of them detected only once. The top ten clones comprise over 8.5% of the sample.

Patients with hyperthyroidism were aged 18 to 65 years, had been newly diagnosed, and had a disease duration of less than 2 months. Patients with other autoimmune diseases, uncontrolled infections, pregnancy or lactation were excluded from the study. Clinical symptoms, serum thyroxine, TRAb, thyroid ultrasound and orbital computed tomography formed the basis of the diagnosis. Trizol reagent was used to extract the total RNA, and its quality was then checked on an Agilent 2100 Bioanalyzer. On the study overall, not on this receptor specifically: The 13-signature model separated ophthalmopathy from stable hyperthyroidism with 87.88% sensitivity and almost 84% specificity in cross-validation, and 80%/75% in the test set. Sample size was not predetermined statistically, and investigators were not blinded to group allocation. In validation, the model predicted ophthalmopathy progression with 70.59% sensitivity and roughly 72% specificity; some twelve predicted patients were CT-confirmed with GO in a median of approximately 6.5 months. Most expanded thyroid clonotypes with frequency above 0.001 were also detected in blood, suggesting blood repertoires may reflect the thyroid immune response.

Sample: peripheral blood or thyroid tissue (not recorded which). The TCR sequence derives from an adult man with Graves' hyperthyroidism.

The DNA reads as follows: TGTGCTAGAGATCGGACAGGCTATCAGCCCCAGCATTTT. It translates as CARDRTGYQPQHF. Recombination linked TRBV25-1 to TRBJ1-5, with 7 bases in between that match TRBD1. The germline V gene supplies CDR1 MGHDK and CDR2 SYGVNS. From the cysteine through the phenylalanine, the CDR3 covers 13 amino acids. Of the read, only the CDR3 DNA is kept; its 39 bases are in frame from base 1. The entire variable domain, with the stretches around the CDR3 drawn from the reference TRBV25-1 and TRBJ1-5 proteins, is EADIYQTPRYLVIGTGKKITLECSQTMGHDKMYWYQQDPGMELHLIHYSYGVNSTEKGDLSSESTVSRIRTEHFPLTLESARPSHTSQYLCARDRTGYQPQHFGDGTRLSIL.